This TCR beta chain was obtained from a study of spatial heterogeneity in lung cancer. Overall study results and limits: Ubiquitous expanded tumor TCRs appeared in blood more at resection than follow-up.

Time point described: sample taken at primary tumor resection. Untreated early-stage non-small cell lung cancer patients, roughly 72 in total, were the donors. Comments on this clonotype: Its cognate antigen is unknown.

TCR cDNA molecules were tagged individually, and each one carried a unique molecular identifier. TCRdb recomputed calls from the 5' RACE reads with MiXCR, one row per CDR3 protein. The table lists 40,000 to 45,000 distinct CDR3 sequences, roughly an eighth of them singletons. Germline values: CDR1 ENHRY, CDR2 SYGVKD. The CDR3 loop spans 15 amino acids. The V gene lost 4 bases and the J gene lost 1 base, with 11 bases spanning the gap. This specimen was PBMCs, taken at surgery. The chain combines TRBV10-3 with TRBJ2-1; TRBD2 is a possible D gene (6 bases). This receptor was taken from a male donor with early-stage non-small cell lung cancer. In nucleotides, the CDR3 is TGTGCCATCAGTGTTAGCGGAGAATCCTACAATGAGCAGTTCTTC. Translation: CAISVSGESYNEQFF.